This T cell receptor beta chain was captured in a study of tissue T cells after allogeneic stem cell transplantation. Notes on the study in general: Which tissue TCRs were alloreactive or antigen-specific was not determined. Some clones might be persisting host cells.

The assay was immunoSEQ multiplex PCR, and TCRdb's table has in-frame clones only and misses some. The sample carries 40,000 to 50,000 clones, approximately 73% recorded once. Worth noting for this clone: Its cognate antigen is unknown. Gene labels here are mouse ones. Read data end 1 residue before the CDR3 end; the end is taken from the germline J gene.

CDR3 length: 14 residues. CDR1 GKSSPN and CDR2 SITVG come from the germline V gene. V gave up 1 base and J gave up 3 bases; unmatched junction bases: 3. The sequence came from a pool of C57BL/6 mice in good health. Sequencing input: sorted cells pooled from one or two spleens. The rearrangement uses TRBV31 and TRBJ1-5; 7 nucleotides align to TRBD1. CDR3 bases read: TGTGCCTGGAGTCCGGGACAGATCAACCAGGCTCCGCTT. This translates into CAWSPGQINQAPL. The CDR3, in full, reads CAWSPGQINQAPLF.